The sequence of this T cell receptor beta chain was determined in a study of blood T cell repertoires in COVID-19. The overall study: Samples came from the United States, Italy and Spain, spanning acute and convalescent COVID-19. Nucleic acid was either cDNA or gDNA, and it came from T cells, B-cell-depleted T cells, or PBMCs.

Authors' analysis steps: Scientists estimated how many nucleated cells there were by amplifying reference gene primers. Produced via immunoSEQ multiplex PCR; TCRdb's table is partial and in-frame only. From that table come the V and J calls and clone size; the DNA was used to work out D and trimming. Here the sample spans more than 200,000 clones, 80% to 90% being singletons. Contact with a PCR-confirmed or clinician-diagnosed COVID-19 case occurred within 2 weeks of entry. Germline values: CDR1 SGDLS, CDR2 YYNGEE. CDR3 length equals 16 residues. V was trimmed by 0 bases and J by 10 bases, leaving 20 bases between them.

The V call is TRBV9, the J call TRBJ2-1; a weak D match, TRBD2 (5 bases). This receptor was identified in a woman aged 25-40 years who had been exposed to COVID-19. The sequencing sample was made of PBMCs or T cells enriched from blood (not recorded which). The CDR3 DNA sequence: TGTGCCAGCAGCGTAGGAGAGGGAGAGTGGGGTGAAGAGCAGTTCTTC. Translating gives CASSVGEGEWGEEQFF.